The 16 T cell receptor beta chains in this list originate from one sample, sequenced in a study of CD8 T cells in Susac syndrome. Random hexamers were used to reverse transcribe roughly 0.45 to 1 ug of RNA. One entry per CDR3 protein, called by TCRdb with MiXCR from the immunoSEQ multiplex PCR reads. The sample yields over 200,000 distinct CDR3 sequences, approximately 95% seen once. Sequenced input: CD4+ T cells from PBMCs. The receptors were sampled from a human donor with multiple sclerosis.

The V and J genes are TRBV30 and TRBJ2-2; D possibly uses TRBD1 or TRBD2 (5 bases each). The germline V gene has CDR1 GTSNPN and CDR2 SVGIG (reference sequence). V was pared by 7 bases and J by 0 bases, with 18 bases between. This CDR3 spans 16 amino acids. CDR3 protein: CALPGRTRTNTGELFF. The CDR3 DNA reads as TGTGCCTTGCCGGGACGGACCCGGACGAACACCGGGGAGCTGTTTTTT.

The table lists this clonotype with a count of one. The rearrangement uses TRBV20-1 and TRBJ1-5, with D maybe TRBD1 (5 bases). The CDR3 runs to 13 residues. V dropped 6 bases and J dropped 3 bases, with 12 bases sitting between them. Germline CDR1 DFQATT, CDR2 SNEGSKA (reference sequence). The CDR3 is CSAEGLINQPQHF. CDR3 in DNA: TGCAGTGCAGAGGGACTAATCAATCAGCCCCAGCATTTT.

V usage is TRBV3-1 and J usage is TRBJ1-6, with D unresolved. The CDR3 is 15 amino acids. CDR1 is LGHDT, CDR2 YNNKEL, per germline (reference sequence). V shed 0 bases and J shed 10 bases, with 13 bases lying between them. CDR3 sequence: CASSQEASVGSPLHF. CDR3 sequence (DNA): TGTGCCAGCAGCCAAGAAGCGTCTGTTGGATCACCCCTCCACTTT.

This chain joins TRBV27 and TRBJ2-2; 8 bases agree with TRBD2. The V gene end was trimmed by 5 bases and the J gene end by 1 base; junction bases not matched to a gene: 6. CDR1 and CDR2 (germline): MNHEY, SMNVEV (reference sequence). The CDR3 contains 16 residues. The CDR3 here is CASSKAGTRNTGELFF. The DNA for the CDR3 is TGTGCCAGCAGTAAGGCCGGGACTAGGAACACCGGGGAGCTGTTTTTT.

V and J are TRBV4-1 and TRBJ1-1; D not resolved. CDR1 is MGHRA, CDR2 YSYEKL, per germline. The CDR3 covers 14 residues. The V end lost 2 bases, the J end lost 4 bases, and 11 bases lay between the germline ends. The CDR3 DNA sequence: TGCGCCAGCAGCCAACCGATTCAAGGCACTGAAGCTTTCTTT. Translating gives CASSQPIQGTEAFF.

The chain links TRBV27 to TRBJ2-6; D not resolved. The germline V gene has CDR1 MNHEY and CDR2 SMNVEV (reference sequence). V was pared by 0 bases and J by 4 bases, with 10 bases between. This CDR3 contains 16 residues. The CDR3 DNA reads TGTGCCAGCAGTTTATCGACCGTCCCCGGGGCCAACGTCCTGACTTTC. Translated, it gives CASSLSTVPGANVLTF. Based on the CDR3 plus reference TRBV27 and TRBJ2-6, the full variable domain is EAQVTQNPRYLITVTGKKLTVTCSQNMNHEYMSWYRQDPGLGLRQIYYSMNVEVTDKGDVPEGYKVSRKEKRNFPLILESPSPNQTSLYFCASSLSTVPGANVLTFGAGSRLTVL.

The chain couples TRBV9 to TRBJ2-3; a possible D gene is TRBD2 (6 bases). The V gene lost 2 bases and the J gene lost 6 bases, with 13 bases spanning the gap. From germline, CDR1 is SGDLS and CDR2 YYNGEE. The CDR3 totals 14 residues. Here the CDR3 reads CASSVGGIEDTQYF. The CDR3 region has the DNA TGTGCCAGCAGCGTGGGGGGAATTGAGGATACGCAGTATTTT.

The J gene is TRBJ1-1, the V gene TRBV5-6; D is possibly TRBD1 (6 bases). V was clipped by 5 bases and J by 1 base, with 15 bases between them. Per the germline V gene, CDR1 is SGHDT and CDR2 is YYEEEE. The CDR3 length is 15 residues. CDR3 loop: CASRPRGRGNTEAFF. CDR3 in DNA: TGTGCCAGCAGACCTCGGGGGCGCGGGAACACTGAAGCTTTCTTT.

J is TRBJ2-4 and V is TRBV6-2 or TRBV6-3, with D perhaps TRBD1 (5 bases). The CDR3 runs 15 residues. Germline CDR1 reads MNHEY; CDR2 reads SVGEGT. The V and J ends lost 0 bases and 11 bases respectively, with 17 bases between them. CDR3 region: CASSYSSSRAGFQYF. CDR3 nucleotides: TGTGCCAGCAGTTACTCCTCGAGCAGGGCCGGCTTTCAGTACTTC.

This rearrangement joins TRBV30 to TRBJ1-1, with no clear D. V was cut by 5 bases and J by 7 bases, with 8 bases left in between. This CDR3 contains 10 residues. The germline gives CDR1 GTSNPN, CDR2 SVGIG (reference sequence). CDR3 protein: CAWGSDEAFF. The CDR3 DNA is TGTGCCTGGGGGTCCGATGAAGCTTTCTTT.

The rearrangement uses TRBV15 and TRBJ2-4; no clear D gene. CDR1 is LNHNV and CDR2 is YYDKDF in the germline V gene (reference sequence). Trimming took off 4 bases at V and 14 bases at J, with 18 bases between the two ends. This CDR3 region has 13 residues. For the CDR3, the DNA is TGTGCCACCAGCATAATAACCTGGCGTGTCAAGTACTTC. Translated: CATSIITWRVKYF.

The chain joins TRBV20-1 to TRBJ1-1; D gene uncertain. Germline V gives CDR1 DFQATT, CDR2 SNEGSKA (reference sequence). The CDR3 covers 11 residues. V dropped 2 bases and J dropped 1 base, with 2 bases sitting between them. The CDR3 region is CSARSNTEAFF. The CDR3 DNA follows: TGCAGTGCTAGATCGAACACTGAAGCTTTCTTT.

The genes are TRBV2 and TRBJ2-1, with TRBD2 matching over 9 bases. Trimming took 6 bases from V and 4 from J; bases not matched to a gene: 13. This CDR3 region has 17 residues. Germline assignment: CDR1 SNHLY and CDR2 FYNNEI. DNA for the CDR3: TGTGCCAGCAGCTGGGCCCTCTCTAGCGGGGTTTACAATGAGCAGTTCTTC. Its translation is CASSWALSSGVYNEQFF. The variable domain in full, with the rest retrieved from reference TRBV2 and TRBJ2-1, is EPEVTQTPSHQVTQMGQEVILRCVPISNHLYFYWYRQILGQKVEFLVSFYNNEISEKSEIFDDQFSVERPDGSNFTLKIRSTKLEDSAMYFCASSWALSSGVYNEQFFGPGTRLTVL.

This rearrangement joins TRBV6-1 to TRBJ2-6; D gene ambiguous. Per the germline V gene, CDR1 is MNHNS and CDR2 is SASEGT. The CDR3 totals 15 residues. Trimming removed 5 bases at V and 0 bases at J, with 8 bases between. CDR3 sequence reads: CASSSLRSGANVLTF. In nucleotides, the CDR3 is TGTGCCAGCAGTTCCCTGCGCTCTGGGGCCAACGTCCTGACTTTC.

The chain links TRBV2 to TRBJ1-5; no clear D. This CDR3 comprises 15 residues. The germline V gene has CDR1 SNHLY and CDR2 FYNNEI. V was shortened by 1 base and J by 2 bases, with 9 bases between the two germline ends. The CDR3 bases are TGTGCCAGCAGTGAAGGTACAGTTGGCAATCAGCCCCAGCATTTT. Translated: CASSEGTVGNQPQHF. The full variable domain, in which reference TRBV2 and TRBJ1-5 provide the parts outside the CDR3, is EPEVTQTPSHQVTQMGQEVILRCVPISNHLYFYWYRQILGQKVEFLVSFYNNEISEKSEIFDDQFSVERPDGSNFTLKIRSTKLEDSAMYFCASSEGTVGNQPQHFGDGTRLSIL.

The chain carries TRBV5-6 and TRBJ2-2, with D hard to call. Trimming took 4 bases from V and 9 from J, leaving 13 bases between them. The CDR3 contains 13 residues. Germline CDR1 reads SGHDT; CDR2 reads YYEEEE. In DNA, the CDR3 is TGTGCCAGCAGCCACGGTCGTGTAAGGGAGCTGTTTTTT. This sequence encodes CASSHGRVRELFF.